Listed below are T cell receptor beta chains from one sample, sequenced in a study of control samples from healthy donors and cancer patients. The assay was immunoSEQ multiplex PCR, and TCRdb's table has in-frame clones only and misses some. The sample consists of about 96,000 clones, approximately 93% of them appearing once. The sequenced sample consisted of blood. The receptors were gathered from a man between 18 and 29 years old in good health. CDR3s include the opening cysteine and the closing phenylalanine or tryptophan.

TRBV18	TRBJ1-2	CASSLRDTTNFYGYTF
TRBV6-6	TRBJ1-2	CASSPQGGQGYTF
TRBV5-4	TRBJ1-1	CASSGGQGNTEAFF
TRBV6-2/TRBV6-3	TRBJ2-7	CASSLNRDANYEQYF
TRBV5-1	TRBJ2-2	CASSTGQLAVATGELFF
TRBV4-1	TRBJ1-5	CASSQLTELHSNQPQHF
TRBV6-5	TRBJ2-1	CASMAPGGPYNEQFF
TRBV19	TRBJ2-3	CASSDRQTGTDTQYF
TRBV20-1	TRBJ2-1	CSARDTVPQFF
TRBV7-6	TRBJ2-3	CASSHRPGLKGDTQYF
TRBV19	TRBJ1-4	CASNTGLRPNEKLFF
TRBV12-2	TRBJ1-6	CASRSLVAPYNSPLHF
TRBV28	TRBJ1-2	CASSRRGGYTF
TRBV3-1/TRBV3-2	TRBJ2-2	CASSQGARGELFF
TRBV6-1	TRBJ1-1	CASSERDRLNTEAFF
TRBV1	TRBJ2-6	CTSSQFMGSGANVLTF
TRBV10-3	TRBJ2-3	CAIRVTSTDTQYF